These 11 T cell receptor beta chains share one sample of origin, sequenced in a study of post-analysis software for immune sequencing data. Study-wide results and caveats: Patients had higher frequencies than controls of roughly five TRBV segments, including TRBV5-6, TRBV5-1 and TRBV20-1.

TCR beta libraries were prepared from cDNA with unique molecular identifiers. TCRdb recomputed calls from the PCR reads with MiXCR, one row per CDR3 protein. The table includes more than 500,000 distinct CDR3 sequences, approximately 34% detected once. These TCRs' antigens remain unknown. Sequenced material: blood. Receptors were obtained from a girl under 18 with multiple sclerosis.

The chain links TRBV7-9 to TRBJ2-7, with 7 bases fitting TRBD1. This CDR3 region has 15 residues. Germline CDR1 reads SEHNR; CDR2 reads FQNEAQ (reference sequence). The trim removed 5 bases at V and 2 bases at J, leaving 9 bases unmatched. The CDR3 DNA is TGTGCCAGCAGCATACGACAGGGTCGGACCTACGAGCAGTACTTC. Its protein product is CASSIRQGRTYEQYF.

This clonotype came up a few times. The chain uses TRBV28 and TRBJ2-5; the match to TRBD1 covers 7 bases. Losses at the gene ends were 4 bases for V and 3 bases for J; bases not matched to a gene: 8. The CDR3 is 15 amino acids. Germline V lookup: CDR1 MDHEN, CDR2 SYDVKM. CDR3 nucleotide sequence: TGTGCCAGCAGTTGGTACGGACAGGACGAAGAGACCCAGTACTTC. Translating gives CASSWYGQDEETQYF.

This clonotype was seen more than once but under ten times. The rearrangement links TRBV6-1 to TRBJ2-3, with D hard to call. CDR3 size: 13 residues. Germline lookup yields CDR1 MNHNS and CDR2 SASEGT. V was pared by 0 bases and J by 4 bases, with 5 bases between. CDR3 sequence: CASSEALPDTQYF. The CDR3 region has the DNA TGTGCCAGCAGTGAAGCGCTTCCAGATACGCAGTATTTT.

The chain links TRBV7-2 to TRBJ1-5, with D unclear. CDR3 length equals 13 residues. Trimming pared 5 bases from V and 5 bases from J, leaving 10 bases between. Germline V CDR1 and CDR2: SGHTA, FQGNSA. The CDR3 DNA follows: TGTGCCAGCAGCCCGATGAAGTATCAGCCCCAGCATTTT. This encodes CASSPMKYQPQHF.

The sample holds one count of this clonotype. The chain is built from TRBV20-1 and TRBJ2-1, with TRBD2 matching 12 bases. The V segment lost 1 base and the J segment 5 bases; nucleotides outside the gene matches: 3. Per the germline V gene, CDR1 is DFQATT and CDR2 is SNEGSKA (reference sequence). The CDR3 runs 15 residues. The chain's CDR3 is CSARVTSGGHNEQFF. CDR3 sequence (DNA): TGCAGTGCTAGAGTGACTAGCGGGGGTCACAATGAGCAGTTCTTC.

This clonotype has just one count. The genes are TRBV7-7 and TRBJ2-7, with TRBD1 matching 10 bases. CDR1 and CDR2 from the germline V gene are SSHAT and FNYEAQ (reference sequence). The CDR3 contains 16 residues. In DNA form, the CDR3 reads TGTGCTAGCTGCAATTCGGGACAGGGGAATATCCACGAGCAGTACTTC. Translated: CASCNSGQGNIHEQYF.

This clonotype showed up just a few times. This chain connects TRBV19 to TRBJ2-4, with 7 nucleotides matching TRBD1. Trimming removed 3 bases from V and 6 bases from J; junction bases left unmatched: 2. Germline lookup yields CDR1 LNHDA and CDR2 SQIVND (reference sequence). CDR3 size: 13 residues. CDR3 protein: CASSMGTVNIQYF. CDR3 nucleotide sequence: TGTGCCAGTAGTATGGGGACAGTAAACATTCAGTACTTC.

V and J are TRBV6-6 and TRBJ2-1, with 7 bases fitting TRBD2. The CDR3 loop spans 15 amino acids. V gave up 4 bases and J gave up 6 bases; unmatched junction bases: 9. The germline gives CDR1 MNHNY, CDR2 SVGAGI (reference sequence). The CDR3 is CASSWWRGTGNEQFF. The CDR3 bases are TGTGCCAGCAGTTGGTGGCGGGGGACGGGCAATGAGCAGTTCTTC.

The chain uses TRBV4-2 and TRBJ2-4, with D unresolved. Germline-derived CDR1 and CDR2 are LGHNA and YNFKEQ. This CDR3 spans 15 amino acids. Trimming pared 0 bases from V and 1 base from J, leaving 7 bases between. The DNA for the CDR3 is TGTGCCAGCAGCCAAGATGGGCGGGCCAAAAACATTCAGTACTTC. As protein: CASSQDGRAKNIQYF.

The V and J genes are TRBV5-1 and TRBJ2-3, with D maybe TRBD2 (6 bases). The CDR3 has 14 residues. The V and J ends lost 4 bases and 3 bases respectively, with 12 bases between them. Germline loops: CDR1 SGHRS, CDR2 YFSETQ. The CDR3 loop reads CASSIRLVTDTQYF. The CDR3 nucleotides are TGCGCCAGCAGCATTAGACTAGTTACAGATACGCAGTATTTT.

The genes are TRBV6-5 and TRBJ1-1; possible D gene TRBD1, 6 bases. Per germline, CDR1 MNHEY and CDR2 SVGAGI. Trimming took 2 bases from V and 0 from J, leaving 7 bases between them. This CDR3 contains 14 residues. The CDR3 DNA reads TGTGCCAGCAGTTACCAGGGGATGAACACTGAAGCTTTCTTT. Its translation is CASSYQGMNTEAFF.